The 13 T cell receptor beta chains reported below all come from one sample, sequenced in a study of shared clonotypes between healthy human individuals. The protocol was immunoSEQ multiplex PCR, while the TCRdb copy is restricted to in-frame clones and leaves out a portion. Of some 660,000 clones listed, around 73% are singletons. The sequencing input was memory CD4+ T cells sorted from blood. Regarding subset: CD45RA-negative fraction. The receptors originated from a woman aged 25 to 39 in good health.

The chain employs TRBV5-1 and TRBJ2-7, with 7 bases matching TRBD2. The CDR3 consists of 17 residues. Unmatched junction bases numbered 12, after V lost 1 base and J lost 2 bases. From germline, CDR1 is SGHRS and CDR2 YFSETQ. In nucleotides, the CDR3 is TGCGCCAGCAGCTTGCTAGGCGCCCGGGACTACCCCTACGAGCAGTACTTC. Residues: CASSLLGARDYPYEQYF. The full variable domain, its missing parts supplied by reference TRBV5-1 and TRBJ2-7, is KAGVTQTPRYLIKTRGQQVTLSCSPISGHRSVSWYQQTPGQGLQFLFEYFSETQRNKGNFPGRFSGRQFSNSRSEMNVSTLELGDSALYLCASSLLGARDYPYEQYFGPGTRLTVT.

This chain links TRBV29-1 with TRBJ2-5, with 8 bases lining up with TRBD2. The V gene end was trimmed by 7 bases and the J gene end by 5 bases; junction bases not matched to a gene: 9. The CDR3 extends over 13 amino acids. From germline, CDR1 is SQVTM and CDR2 ANQGSEA. The CDR3 DNA reads as TGCAGCGCCCGACGGGGGGGCCTGGAGACCCAGTACTTC. Translating it yields CSARRGGLETQYF. Looking up the rest from reference TRBV29-1 and TRBJ2-5 gives the full variable domain: SAVISQKPSRDICQRGTSLTIQCQVDSQVTMMFWYRQQPGQSLTLIATANQGSEATYESGFVIDKFPISRPNLTFSTLTVSNMSPEDSSIYLCSARRGGLETQYFGPGTRLLVL.

J is TRBJ1-1 and V is TRBV5-1; a possible D gene is TRBD1 (5 bases). V was shortened by 4 bases and J by 4 bases, with 17 bases between the two germline ends. CDR1 and CDR2 (germline): SGHRS, YFSETQ. CDR3 length equals 15 residues. The CDR3 loop reads CASSPGDSFGTEAFF. As DNA, the CDR3 is TGCGCCAGCAGCCCCGGGGACTCCTTTGGCACTGAAGCTTTCTTT.

This clone came up a few times. The chain couples TRBV5-5 to TRBJ2-2; 8 bases match TRBD1. CDR1 and CDR2 (germline): SGHKS, YYEKEE (reference sequence). Germline trimming cut 5 bases from V and 4 bases from J; bases unmatched to any gene: 4. The CDR3 runs 14 residues. CDR3 in DNA: TGTGCCAGCAGATACGGACAGGGCACCGGGGAGCTGTTTTTT. Protein: CASRYGQGTGELFF.

This clone was recorded a few times. V gene TRBV4-2 combines with J gene TRBJ1-3; the D gene is possibly TRBD1 (5 bases). CDR1 and CDR2 (germline): LGHNA, YNFKEQ. This CDR3 is 16 amino acids long. Trimming cost V 1 base and J 1 base, with 11 bases left between them. DNA of the CDR3: TGTGCCAGCAGCCAAGGCGGGGGGGAATCTGGAAACACCATATATTTT. It is translated as CASSQGGGESGNTIYF.

This chain connects TRBV5-1 to TRBJ2-5, with a weak D call TRBD2 (6 bases). Germline V lookup: CDR1 SGHRS, CDR2 YFSETQ. Trimming shortened V by 2 bases and J by 1 base, and 12 bases separated the two germline ends. This CDR3 is built from 15 residues. Written as DNA, the CDR3 is TGCGCCAGCAGCTTTCCGGGGGTGGGCCAAGAGACCCAGTACTTC. Its translation is CASSFPGVGQETQYF.

The gene calls are TRBV7-9 and TRBJ2-7, with 9 bases identical to TRBD1. The CDR3 runs to 16 residues. Losses at the gene ends were 5 bases for V and 2 bases for J; bases not matched to a gene: 10. Germline CDR1 reads SEHNR; CDR2 reads FQNEAQ (reference sequence). CDR3 nucleotides: TGTGCCAGCAGCCCTACATCGACAGGGGGGACCTACGAGCAGTACTTC. Translation: CASSPTSTGGTYEQYF.

The V gene is TRBV13, the J gene TRBJ2-1; either TRBD1 or TRBD2 may fit D (5 bases each). From germline, CDR1 is PRHDT and CDR2 FYEKMQ (reference sequence). The V end lost 1 base, the J end lost 0 bases, and 19 bases lay between the germline ends. This CDR3 is built from 19 residues. CDR3 residues: CASSLEGLGGISSYNEQFF. The CDR3 nucleotides are TGTGCCAGCAGCTTAGAGGGGCTTGGGGGAATAAGCTCCTACAATGAGCAGTTCTTC.

Turning to this clone: Different DNA sequences within this sample yield the same CDR3. The chain uses TRBV7-3 and TRBJ1-1; no firm D call. There are 13 residues in the CDR3. V shed 0 bases and J shed 1 base, with 3 bases lying between them. The germline gives CDR1 SGHTA, CDR2 FQGTGA. For the CDR3, the DNA is TGTGCCAGCAGCTTAACTCGGAACACTGAAGCTTTCTTT. Amino acids: CASSLTRNTEAFF.

The chain joins TRBV19 to TRBJ1-2; TRBD1 aligns across 9 bases. With 6 bases clipped from V and 3 bases from J, the junction kept 29 bases outside the gene matches. Germline CDR1 is LNHDA and CDR2 is SQIVND (reference sequence). The CDR3 runs 22 residues. As DNA, the CDR3 is TGTGCCAGTAGCGCCTATGTAGACTTAGGGGACAGGGTGTTTGGTCCCGACTATGGCTACACCTTC. This translates into CASSAYVDLGDRVFGPDYGYTF.

This rearrangement joins TRBV5-1 to TRBJ1-4; D gene uncertain. Germline CDR1 reads SGHRS; CDR2 reads YFSETQ. The CDR3 covers 13 residues. V lost 0 bases to trimming and J lost 5 bases, with 5 bases between them. In nucleotides, the CDR3 is TGCGCCAGCAGCTTGGGCTTAAATGAAAAACTGTTTTTT. Amino acids: CASSLGLNEKLFF.

The chain has TRBV11-2 and TRBJ2-2; 9 bases fit TRBD2. V trimming: 3 bases; J trimming: 1 base; junction bases outside the gene matches: 6. This CDR3 has 17 residues. Germline lookup yields CDR1 SGHAT and CDR2 FQNNGV. CDR3: CASSFLAGVGNTGELFF. The CDR3 DNA sequence: TGTGCCAGCAGCTTCTTAGCGGGAGTCGGGAACACCGGGGAGCTGTTTTTT.

The CDR3 nucleotides read TGCGCCAGCAGCCAGCTATTGAGGGGCCTTAGTGAAAAACTGTTTTTT. Translation: CASSQLLRGLSEKLFF. V usage is TRBV4-1 and J usage is TRBJ1-4; D is possibly TRBD1 (5 bases). Trimming shortened V by 3 bases and J by 7 bases, and 18 bases separated the two germline ends. The germline CDR1 and CDR2 sequences are MGHRA and YSYEKL. The CDR3 has 16 amino acids.